These 6 T cell receptor beta chains came from one sample sequenced in a study of blood T cell repertoires in COVID-19. The protocol was immunoSEQ multiplex PCR, while the TCRdb copy is restricted to in-frame clones and leaves out a portion. The data hold some 150,000 clones, with more than 80% observed a single time. Source material: peripheral blood. The receptors stem from an older woman with active COVID-19.

This clone occurred a few times. The rearrangement links TRBV4-2 to TRBJ2-1; TRBD2 aligns across 13 bases. V was pared by 4 bases and J by 0 bases, with 9 bases of the junction left unmatched. The germline V gene has CDR1 LGHNA and CDR2 YNFKEQ. The CDR3 runs 19 residues. CDR3 residues: CASSPRLAGGPSSYNEQFF. Written as DNA, the CDR3 is TGTGCCAGCAGCCCACGACTAGCGGGAGGACCCTCCTCCTACAATGAGCAGTTCTTC.

This chain joins TRBV6-2 or TRBV6-3 and TRBJ2-3; D is unclear. From germline, CDR1 is MNHEY and CDR2 SVGEGT. V shed 0 bases and J shed 2 bases, with 12 bases lying between them. The CDR3 has 16 amino acids. The CDR3 loop reads CASSYSSIHPTDTQYF. The CDR3 DNA reads TGTGCCAGCAGTTACTCGAGCATCCACCCCACAGATACGCAGTATTTT.

The CDR3 reads CASSLPQGKVEQYF. Here the CDR3 DNA reads TGTGCCAGCAGTTTACCCCAGGGAAAGGTCGAGCAGTACTTC. The rearrangement uses TRBV28 and TRBJ2-7; maybe TRBD1 (5 bases). The germline V gene has CDR1 MDHEN and CDR2 SYDVKM. CDR3 length equals 14 residues. The V and J ends lost 2 bases and 6 bases respectively, with 14 bases between them.

The chain recombines TRBV5-4 with TRBJ2-3, with 12 nucleotides matching TRBD2. Germline CDR1 SGHNT, CDR2 YYREEE (reference sequence). This CDR3 is 16 amino acids long. V trimming: 4 bases; J trimming: 0 bases; junction bases outside the gene matches: 3. The CDR3 protein is CASSLGLAGSTDTQYF. DNA for the CDR3: TGTGCCAGCAGCCTTGGACTAGCGGGAAGCACAGATACGCAGTATTTT.

The rearrangement uses TRBV18 and TRBJ2-7, with no clear D. The CDR3 loop spans 13 amino acids. The germline gives CDR1 KGHSH, CDR2 LQKENI. Trimming pared 1 base from V and 7 bases from J, leaving 11 bases between. As DNA, the CDR3 is TGTGCCAGCTCACCACGCCCCAAGGAGGAGCAGTACTTC. Translation: CASSPRPKEEQYF.

The chain links TRBV20-1 to TRBJ2-5, with unresolved D. Germline V gene lookup returns CDR1 DFQATT and CDR2 SNEGSKA (reference sequence). V lost 6 bases to trimming and J lost 5 bases, with 10 bases between them. The CDR3 length is 11 residues. CDR3 DNA sequence: TGCAGTGCCAAGTTCGGGGAGACCCAGTACTTC. This sequence encodes CSAKFGETQYF.